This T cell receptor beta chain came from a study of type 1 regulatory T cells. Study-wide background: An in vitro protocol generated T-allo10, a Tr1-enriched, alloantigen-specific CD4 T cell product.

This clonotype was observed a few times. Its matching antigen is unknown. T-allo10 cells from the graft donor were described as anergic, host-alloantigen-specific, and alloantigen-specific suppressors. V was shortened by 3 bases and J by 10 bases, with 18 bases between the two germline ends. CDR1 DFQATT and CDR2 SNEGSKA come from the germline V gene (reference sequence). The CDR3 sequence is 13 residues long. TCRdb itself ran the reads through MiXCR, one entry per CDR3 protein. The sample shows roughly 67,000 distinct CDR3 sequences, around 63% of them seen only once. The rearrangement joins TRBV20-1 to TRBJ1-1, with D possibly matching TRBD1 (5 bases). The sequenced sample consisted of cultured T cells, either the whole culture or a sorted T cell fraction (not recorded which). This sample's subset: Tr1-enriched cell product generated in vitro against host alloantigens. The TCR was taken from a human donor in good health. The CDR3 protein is CSASPGRASGAFF. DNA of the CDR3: TGCAGTGCTAGCCCGGGACGGGCTTCGGGAGCTTTCTTT.